This T cell receptor (beta chain) was observed in a study of blood T cell repertoires in COVID-19. The germline gives CDR1 SGHAT, CDR2 FQNNGV. The CDR3 totals 17 residues. Trimming removed 5 bases from V and 9 bases from J; junction bases left unmatched: 12. This table comes from immunoSEQ multiplex PCR, and its TCRdb copy is limited to in-frame clones, with some not included. The sample records around 250,000 clones, roughly 84% being singletons. The chain uses TRBV11-2 and TRBJ2-1; TRBD2 aligns across 14 bases. The receptor comes from a man aged 50-60 years with active or convalescent COVID-19. Sequenced material: peripheral blood. The CDR3 DNA follows: TGTGCCAGCAGCCGAGGACTAGCGGGGGGCCGGGGTAGTGAGCAGTTCTTC. Protein: CASSRGLAGGRGSEQFF.